The T cell receptor beta chain under discussion was sequenced for a study of OX40 agonist ivuxolimab in advanced cancers. Study overall: In this cohort, patients received ivuxolimab, an agonistic anti-OX40 (CD134) antibody. Notes on the study in general: Partly responding patients at 0.1-3.0 mg/kg showed some of the smallest clonal expansion.

Patients were ineligible given autoimmune disease history or systemic immunosuppression. CDR3 size: 16 residues. V gave up 5 bases and J gave up 3 bases; unmatched junction bases: 7. The germline V gene encodes CDR1 MDHEN and CDR2 SYDVKM. Note on this clone: Its antigen is currently unknown.

Sequencing used immunoSEQ multiplex PCR; TCRdb keeps in-frame clones, though not all of them. Seen here are about 79,000 clones, 91% observed once, and the top ten hold 7.1%. This specimen was CD4+ or CD8+ T cells sorted from blood, taken in a trial of the OX40 agonist ivuxolimab. This chain uses TRBV28 with TRBJ2-1, with 10 nucleotides matching TRBD2. The sequence derives from an adult with an advanced solid tumor such as melanoma, head and neck, liver or kidney cancer. The CDR3 coding sequence is TGTGCCAGCAGTCCCTATCTAGCGGGGGTCTACAATGAGCAGTTCTTC. Translating it yields CASSPYLAGVYNEQFF.